These T cell receptor beta chains were read from a single sample in a study of patients and donors after allogeneic stem cell transplantation. TCRdb independently ran MiXCR on the RT-PCR reads; one entry per CDR3 protein. This table has 30,000 to 35,000 distinct CDR3 sequences, over 6.5% appearing once. Sequencing was carried out using blood, either unsorted or a sorted T cell fraction (not recorded which). The receptors stem from a human donor who was either an allogeneic HSCT recipient or a stem cell or donor lymphocyte infusion donor (not recorded which). It is not recorded whose cells these are; they may come from a transplant donor. CDR3s include the opening cysteine and the closing phenylalanine or tryptophan. Fields, in order: V gene, D gene, clone size, J gene, CDR3 DNA, CDR3 protein. D genes are given only for firm matches. Clone size appears in some rows only: once, few, many, or a class for an expanded clone.

v_call: TRBV9; d_call: .; clone_size: .; j_call: TRBJ2-2; cdr3_nt: TGTGCCAGCAGCGTAGCCCCGACGATTGGGACCGGGGAGCTGTTTTTT; cdr3_aa: CASSVAPTIGTGELFF
v_call: TRBV3-1; d_call: TRBD2; clone_size: few; j_call: TRBJ2-7; cdr3_nt: TGTGCCAGCAGCCAAACCCTAGCGGGTCGGGCCGAGCAGTACTTC; cdr3_aa: CASSQTLAGRAEQYF
v_call: TRBV15; d_call: TRBD1; clone_size: few; j_call: TRBJ1-5; cdr3_nt: TGTGCCACCAGCAGAGGACAGGGGATTAGGAATCAGCCCCAGCATTTT; cdr3_aa: CATSRGQGIRNQPQHF
v_call: TRBV4-2; d_call: TRBD2; clone_size: .; j_call: TRBJ2-3; cdr3_nt: TGTGCCAGCAGCCTATTAAGTTACGGCGGGAGGGCCGGGGATACGCAGTATTTT; cdr3_aa: CASSLLSYGGRAGDTQYF
v_call: TRBV7-2; d_call: .; clone_size: many; j_call: TRBJ2-3; cdr3_nt: TGTGCCAGCGGCCTGGGCGCGCAGTATTTT; cdr3_aa: CASGLGAQYF
v_call: TRBV12-3/TRBV12-4; d_call: .; clone_size: many; j_call: TRBJ1-1; cdr3_nt: TGTGCCAGCAGGGGGTTGAACACTGAAGCTTTCTTT; cdr3_aa: CASRGLNTEAFF
v_call: TRBV3-1; d_call: .; clone_size: .; j_call: TRBJ2-3; cdr3_nt: TGTGCCAGCAGCCAAGGACTAGCAGATACGCAGTATTTT; cdr3_aa: CASSQGLADTQYF
v_call: TRBV29-1; d_call: .; clone_size: .; j_call: TRBJ2-3; cdr3_nt: TGCAGCGTTGGGGGATGGGAGACAGATACGCAGTATTTT; cdr3_aa: CSVGGWETDTQYF
v_call: TRBV5-1; d_call: .; clone_size: many; j_call: TRBJ2-1; cdr3_nt: TGCGCCAGCAGCTCCAGGACTTCCTACAATGAGCAGTTCTTC; cdr3_aa: CASSSRTSYNEQFF
v_call: TRBV7-2; d_call: .; clone_size: many; j_call: TRBJ1-4; cdr3_nt: TGTGCCAGCAGCGGGCTCTCTGCAACTAATGAAAAACTGTTTTTT; cdr3_aa: CASSGLSATNEKLFF
v_call: TRBV6-1; d_call: TRBD2; clone_size: few; j_call: TRBJ2-3; cdr3_nt: TGTGCCAGCAGCGACCCTCCGGGACTAGCGGGAGATACGCAGTATTTT; cdr3_aa: CASSDPPGLAGDTQYF
v_call: TRBV25-1; d_call: TRBD2; clone_size: .; j_call: TRBJ2-7; cdr3_nt: TGTGCCAGCAGTGAGGCAGGCGGGAGGGTCCTGTACTTC; cdr3_aa: CASSEAGGRVLYF
v_call: TRBV10-3; d_call: .; clone_size: many; j_call: TRBJ2-5; cdr3_nt: TGTGCCATCAGTGAATTTGAAGAGACCCAGTACTTC; cdr3_aa: CAISEFEETQYF
v_call: TRBV4-2; d_call: TRBD1; clone_size: many; j_call: TRBJ1-2; cdr3_nt: TGTGCCAGCAGCCAAAGACAGGGGTCATGGGACTATGGCTACACCTTC; cdr3_aa: CASSQRQGSWDYGYTF
v_call: TRBV20-1; d_call: .; clone_size: many; j_call: TRBJ2-1; cdr3_nt: TGCAGTGCTAGAGAGCCCCCTAGCCGGTACAATGAGCAGTTCTTC; cdr3_aa: CSAREPPSRYNEQFF
v_call: TRBV3-1; d_call: .; clone_size: many; j_call: TRBJ2-5; cdr3_nt: TGTGCCAGCAGCCCCTTAGGACGGGTGACCCAGTACTTC; cdr3_aa: CASSPLGRVTQYF
v_call: TRBV28; d_call: TRBD1; clone_size: .; j_call: TRBJ2-4; cdr3_nt: TGTGCCAGCAGTCTACAGGGGGAAGGGAAAAACATTCAGTACTTC; cdr3_aa: CASSLQGEGKNIQYF
v_call: TRBV5-5; d_call: TRBD2; clone_size: few; j_call: TRBJ2-5; cdr3_nt: TGTGCCAGCAGCTTGGGACTAGCGGTGTACCAAGAGACCCAGTACTTC; cdr3_aa: CASSLGLAVYQETQYF
v_call: TRBV12-3/TRBV12-4; d_call: TRBD1; clone_size: .; j_call: TRBJ2-7; cdr3_nt: TGTGCCAGCAGTCCGGGACAGGGAGTGGGCGAGCAGTACTTC; cdr3_aa: CASSPGQGVGEQYF
v_call: TRBV7-8; d_call: .; clone_size: many; j_call: TRBJ1-2; cdr3_nt: TGTGCCAGCAGCTTAGCGGGCCCCGGCCGCTACACCTTC; cdr3_aa: CASSLAGPGRYTF
v_call: TRBV7-2; d_call: .; clone_size: medium-sized; j_call: TRBJ1-5; cdr3_nt: TGTGCCAGCAGCTCGATTGGGGTCGCTCAGCCCCAGCATTTT; cdr3_aa: CASSSIGVAQPQHF
v_call: TRBV6-5; d_call: TRBD1; clone_size: many; j_call: TRBJ1-1; cdr3_nt: TGTGCCACCAAAAGCGGGACAGGGGGCTCTGGCCTGGGCACTGAAGCTTTCTTT; cdr3_aa: CATKSGTGGSGLGTEAFF
v_call: TRBV4-3; d_call: .; clone_size: many; j_call: TRBJ1-5; cdr3_nt: TGCGCCAGCAGCCAAGATAGGATCCAGCCCCAGCATTTT; cdr3_aa: CASSQDRIQPQHF
v_call: TRBV20-1; d_call: TRBD1; clone_size: .; j_call: TRBJ1-5; cdr3_nt: TGCAGTGCAAGGACAGGGGGTAATCAGCCCCAGCATTTT; cdr3_aa: CSARTGGNQPQHF
v_call: TRBV3-1; d_call: .; clone_size: many; j_call: TRBJ1-3; cdr3_nt: TGTGCCAGCAGCCAAGAATTTTCTCTAATTGGAAACACCATATATTTT; cdr3_aa: CASSQEFSLIGNTIYF
v_call: TRBV28; d_call: .; clone_size: few; j_call: TRBJ2-2; cdr3_nt: TGTGCCAGCAGTGGGATGGCCGGGGAGCTGTTTTTT; cdr3_aa: CASSGMAGELFF
v_call: TRBV5-6; d_call: .; clone_size: many; j_call: TRBJ1-2; cdr3_nt: TGTGCCAGCAGCTCCCCTTACTATGGCTACACCTTC; cdr3_aa: CASSSPYYGYTF
v_call: TRBV3-1; d_call: .; clone_size: .; j_call: TRBJ2-6; cdr3_nt: TGTGCCAGCAGCCACCCAAGGGGTGGGGCCAACGTCCTGACTTTC; cdr3_aa: CASSHPRGGANVLTF
v_call: TRBV4-3; d_call: TRBD2; clone_size: .; j_call: TRBJ2-2; cdr3_nt: TGCGCCAGCAGCCGCCTAGCGGGAGTGGGCGGGGAGCTGTTTTTT; cdr3_aa: CASSRLAGVGGELFF
v_call: TRBV5-6; d_call: .; clone_size: few; j_call: TRBJ2-7; cdr3_nt: TGTGCCAGCAGCTTCAATATATACGAGCAGTACTTC; cdr3_aa: CASSFNIYEQYF
v_call: TRBV27; d_call: TRBD1; clone_size: many; j_call: TRBJ1-5; cdr3_nt: TGTGCCAGCAGTTTATCCGGGACAGCGACTTATAGCAATCAGCCCCAGCATTTT; cdr3_aa: CASSLSGTATYSNQPQHF
v_call: TRBV7-6; d_call: .; clone_size: many; j_call: TRBJ1-2; cdr3_nt: TGTGCCAGCAGCTTAGGGCCTAACTATGGCTACACCTTC; cdr3_aa: CASSLGPNYGYTF
v_call: TRBV3-1; d_call: .; clone_size: many; j_call: TRBJ1-5; cdr3_nt: TGTGCCAGCAGCCCAAGAACAGGGTTCAATCAGCCCCAGCATTTT; cdr3_aa: CASSPRTGFNQPQHF
v_call: TRBV6-2/TRBV6-3; d_call: .; clone_size: many; j_call: TRBJ2-1; cdr3_nt: TGTGCCAGCAGTGACTTACGGCGCGGCAATGAGCAGTTCTTC; cdr3_aa: CASSDLRRGNEQFF
v_call: TRBV28; d_call: TRBD2; clone_size: many; j_call: TRBJ2-3; cdr3_nt: TGTGCCAGCAGTTCTCGGGTTCCCGGGACTAGCGGGAGCACAGATACGCAGTATTTT; cdr3_aa: CASSSRVPGTSGSTDTQYF
v_call: TRBV4-1; d_call: .; clone_size: medium-sized; j_call: TRBJ2-2; cdr3_nt: TGCGCCAGCAGCCAAGGTCCGGGACTCACAACCGGGGAGCTGTTTTTT; cdr3_aa: CASSQGPGLTTGELFF
v_call: TRBV19; d_call: .; clone_size: .; j_call: TRBJ2-3; cdr3_nt: TGTGCCAGTAGTAGTGCCGGGACTACGCAGTATTTT; cdr3_aa: CASSSAGTTQYF
v_call: TRBV9; d_call: .; clone_size: many; j_call: TRBJ1-6; cdr3_nt: TGTGCCAGCAGCGTAGAACAGGGTTATAATTCACCCCTCCACTTT; cdr3_aa: CASSVEQGYNSPLHF
v_call: TRBV6-6; d_call: .; clone_size: many; j_call: TRBJ1-5; cdr3_nt: TGTGCCAGCAGCGGGGGACATCAGCCCCAGCATTTT; cdr3_aa: CASSGGHQPQHF
v_call: TRBV14; d_call: TRBD1; clone_size: many; j_call: TRBJ1-1; cdr3_nt: TGTGCCAGCAGCCCAGCGGCACAGGGGCTTTGGAACAAGAACACTGAAGCTTTCTTT; cdr3_aa: CASSPAAQGLWNKNTEAFF
v_call: TRBV5-1; d_call: TRBD2; clone_size: .; j_call: TRBJ2-5; cdr3_nt: TGCGCCAGCAGCTTGGCTGGGACTAGCGGGACAGAGACCCAGTACTTC; cdr3_aa: CASSLAGTSGTETQYF
v_call: TRBV4-2; d_call: .; clone_size: many; j_call: TRBJ2-4; cdr3_nt: TGTGCCAGCAGCCAGGACGAGGGAGGCATTCAGTACTTC; cdr3_aa: CASSQDEGGIQYF
v_call: TRBV11-3; d_call: .; clone_size: .; j_call: TRBJ1-3; cdr3_nt: TGTGCCAGCAGCTTGGGAGATGGAAACACCATATATTTT; cdr3_aa: CASSLGDGNTIYF
v_call: TRBV2; d_call: TRBD1; clone_size: .; j_call: TRBJ2-3; cdr3_nt: TGTGCCAGCAACAGGGGTGGCACAGATACGCAGTATTTT; cdr3_aa: CASNRGGTDTQYF
v_call: TRBV7-8; d_call: .; clone_size: medium-sized; j_call: TRBJ1-1; cdr3_nt: TGTGCCAGCAGCTTTGAACAGGGAAGGAAGGCTTTCTTT; cdr3_aa: CASSFEQGRKAFF
v_call: TRBV7-2; d_call: TRBD1; clone_size: many; j_call: TRBJ1-6; cdr3_nt: TGTGCCAGCAGCTACCGGACAGGAGATTCACCCCTCCACTTT; cdr3_aa: CASSYRTGDSPLHF
v_call: TRBV27; d_call: .; clone_size: few; j_call: TRBJ2-3; cdr3_nt: TGTGCCAGCAGTTTATTTCCTTCGGGAACGGATACGCAGTATTTT; cdr3_aa: CASSLFPSGTDTQYF
v_call: TRBV29-1; d_call: .; clone_size: many; j_call: TRBJ2-7; cdr3_nt: TGCAGCGTTCTTGGGGCCACCTACGAGCAGTACTTC; cdr3_aa: CSVLGATYEQYF
v_call: TRBV28; d_call: .; clone_size: .; j_call: TRBJ2-5; cdr3_nt: TGTGCCAGCAGTTCAGTCGGGGCCGGGAACCAAGAGACCCAGTACTTC; cdr3_aa: CASSSVGAGNQETQYF
v_call: TRBV5-1; d_call: TRBD1; clone_size: few; j_call: TRBJ1-1; cdr3_nt: TGCGCCAGCAGCTTATCTACAGGGGAGGCTTTCTTT; cdr3_aa: CASSLSTGEAFF
v_call: TRBV9; d_call: .; clone_size: many; j_call: TRBJ2-2; cdr3_nt: TGTGCCAGCAGCGTAGCGTCCACCGGGGAGCTGTTTTTT; cdr3_aa: CASSVASTGELFF
v_call: TRBV7-9; d_call: .; clone_size: .; j_call: TRBJ2-7; cdr3_nt: TGTGCCAGCAGCACCGGGATCTACGAGCAGTACTTC; cdr3_aa: CASSTGIYEQYF
v_call: TRBV7-2; d_call: .; clone_size: few; j_call: TRBJ2-6; cdr3_nt: TGTGCCAGCAGCCTGCAACATTACTCTGGGGCCAACGTCCTGACTTTC; cdr3_aa: CASSLQHYSGANVLTF
v_call: TRBV13; d_call: .; clone_size: many; j_call: TRBJ1-1; cdr3_nt: TGTGCCAGCAGCTTAGGCGACACTGAAGCTTTCTTT; cdr3_aa: CASSLGDTEAFF
v_call: TRBV28; d_call: .; clone_size: many; j_call: TRBJ1-3; cdr3_nt: TGTGCCAGCAGTTTTGCAGGAGAAGGAAACACCATATATTTT; cdr3_aa: CASSFAGEGNTIYF
v_call: TRBV6-5; d_call: TRBD1; clone_size: many; j_call: TRBJ2-7; cdr3_nt: TGTGCCAGCAGTAGACAGGGGACCTCCTACGAGCAGTACTTC; cdr3_aa: CASSRQGTSYEQYF
v_call: TRBV7-2; d_call: .; clone_size: many; j_call: TRBJ2-3; cdr3_nt: TGTGCCAGCAGCTCCTACCGGGATGGAGTTGTGGGACACGGCACAGATACGCAGTATTTT; cdr3_aa: CASSSYRDGVVGHGTDTQYF
v_call: TRBV6-6; d_call: .; clone_size: many; j_call: TRBJ2-3; cdr3_nt: TGTGCCAGCAGTTACTCCCCCGTCGCGGGATGGGCAGATACGCAGTATTTT; cdr3_aa: CASSYSPVAGWADTQYF
v_call: TRBV24-1; d_call: .; clone_size: .; j_call: TRBJ2-1; cdr3_nt: TGTGCCACCAGTGATTCAGGTGCGAGCTCCTACAATGAGCAGTTCTTC; cdr3_aa: CATSDSGASSYNEQFF
v_call: TRBV20-1; d_call: TRBD2; clone_size: medium-sized; j_call: TRBJ2-1; cdr3_nt: TGCAGTGCTCTTAGCGGGTACTCCTACAATGAGCAGTTCTTC; cdr3_aa: CSALSGYSYNEQFF